This T cell receptor beta chain was captured in a study of blood T cell repertoires in COVID-19. Whole-study context: PBMCs, B-cell-depleted T cells, or T cells provided the cDNA or gDNA that made up the material.

The germline V gene has CDR1 KGHSH and CDR2 LQKENI. CDR3 length equals 14 residues. Trimming pared 3 bases from V and 2 bases from J, leaving 11 bases between. Original analysis: Counts of nucleated cells, estimated from reference gene primer amplification, were obtained. Assay used: immunoSEQ multiplex PCR; TCRdb lists only in-frame clones, some missing. The V and J calls and the clone size are those of that table, but D and trimming were determined from the DNA. The sample lists about 220,000 clones, almost 90% seen once, with roughly 15% in the top ten. Adults between roughly 18 and 89 years of age took part from fewer than 30 US areas.

This TCR was recovered from a woman aged 45-59 years with acute COVID-19. V is TRBV18 and J is TRBJ2-7; D is possibly TRBD2 (5 bases). The sequenced sample consisted of PBMCs or T cells enriched from blood (not recorded which). The CDR3 DNA follows: TGTGCCAGCTCACCGCCTCCCGGGGCCTACGAGCAGTACTTC. This translates into CASSPPPGAYEQYF. Full variable domain (rest looked up from reference TRBV18 and TRBJ2-7): NAGVMQNPRHLVRRRGQEARLRCSPMKGHSHVYWYRQLPEEGLKFMVYLQKENIIDESGMPKERFSAEFPKEGPSILRIQQVVRGDSAAYFCASSPPPGAYEQYFGPGTRLTVT.